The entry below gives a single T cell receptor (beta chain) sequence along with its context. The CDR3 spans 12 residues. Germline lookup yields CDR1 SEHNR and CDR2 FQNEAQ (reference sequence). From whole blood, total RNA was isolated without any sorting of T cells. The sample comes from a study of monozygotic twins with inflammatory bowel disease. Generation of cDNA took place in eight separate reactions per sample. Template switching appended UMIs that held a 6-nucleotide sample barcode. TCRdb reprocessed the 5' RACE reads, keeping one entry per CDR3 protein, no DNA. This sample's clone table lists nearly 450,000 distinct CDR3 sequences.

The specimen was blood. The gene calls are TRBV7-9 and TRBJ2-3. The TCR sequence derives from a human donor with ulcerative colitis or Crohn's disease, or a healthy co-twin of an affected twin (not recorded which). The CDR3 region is CASSINTDTQYF. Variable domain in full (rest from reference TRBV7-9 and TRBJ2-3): DTGVSQNPRHKITKRGQNVTFRCDPISEHNRLYWYRQTLGQGPEFLTYFQNEAQLEKSRLLSDRFSAERPKGSFSTLEIQRTEQGDSAMYLCASSINTDTQYFGPGTRLTVL.